The subject of this entry is one T cell receptor beta chain. The protocol was immunoSEQ multiplex PCR, while the TCRdb copy is restricted to in-frame clones and leaves out a portion. The sample yields some 91,000 clones, less than 95% seen once. This sample is part of a study of blood T cell repertoires in COVID-19. Study details: Sources were T cells, B-cell-depleted T cells, or PBMCs; the material itself was cDNA or gDNA.

The V and J ends lost 3 bases and 9 bases, in that order; junction bases with no gene match: 6. The length of the CDR3 is 13 residues. CDR1 is MNHEY and CDR2 is SMNVEV in the germline V gene (reference sequence). The chain recombines TRBV27 with TRBJ1-2; TRBD1 agrees at 8 bases. The receptor was isolated from a man aged 55 to 70 with acute or convalescent COVID-19. Sequencing input: peripheral blood. Here the CDR3 reads CASSFGDRTSYTF. The CDR3, as DNA: TGTGCCAGCAGTTTCGGGGACAGGACGAGCTACACCTTC.